Detailed here is one T cell receptor beta chain. As yet, its antigen is unknown. Germline and junction disagree at one end, which may indicate a read error. Three rounds of nested PCR, following a modified ARM-PCR protocol, produced the TCRbeta library. TCRdb called the multiplex PCR reads again in MiXCR, with one record for every CDR3 protein. The sample contains roughly 76,000 distinct CDR3 sequences, roughly 75% of which appear only once. No cell sorting was done before RNA was extracted from the tissue. Donors were chemotherapy-naive, newly diagnosed lung cancer surgical patients in China, August–November 2014. The sample belongs to a study of tumor and adjacent non-tumor tissue in lung cancer. Background on the study: Stage I to III disease affected 10 men and 5 women aged roughly 31 to 80. General study results and limits: Normal lung showed higher cumulative top 100 clone frequency than tumor. TCR diversity was significantly greater in tumor than normal lung tissue.

The CDR3 has 13 residues. Germline lookup yields CDR1 MNHEY and CDR2 SVGAGI. The V gene is TRBV6-5, the J gene TRBJ2-7; 7 nucleotides line up with TRBD2. The sequenced material came from lung tumor tissue. This TCR came from a woman in her seventies with non-small cell lung cancer. Here the CDR3 reads CASNYVGPREQYF. CDR3 nucleotides: TGTGCCAGCAATTACGTCGGCCCGCGGGAGCAGTATTTC.